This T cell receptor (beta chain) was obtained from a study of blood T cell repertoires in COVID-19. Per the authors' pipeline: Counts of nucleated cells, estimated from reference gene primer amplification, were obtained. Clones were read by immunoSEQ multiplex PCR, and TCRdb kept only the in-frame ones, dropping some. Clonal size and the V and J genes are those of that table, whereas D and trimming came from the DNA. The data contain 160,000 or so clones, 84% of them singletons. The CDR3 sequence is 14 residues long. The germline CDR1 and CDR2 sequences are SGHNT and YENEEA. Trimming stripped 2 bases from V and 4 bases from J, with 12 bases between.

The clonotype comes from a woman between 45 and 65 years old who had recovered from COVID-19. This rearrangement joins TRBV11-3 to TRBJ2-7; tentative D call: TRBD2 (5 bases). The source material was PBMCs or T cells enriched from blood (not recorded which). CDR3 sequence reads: CASSLNSGVYEQYF. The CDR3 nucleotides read TGTGCCAGCAGCTTAAACAGCGGCGTTTACGAGCAGTACTTC.